The clone carrying this TCR beta chain was seen repeatedly, ten times or more. Its specificity is not known. This sample was taken from a study of breast tumors, draining lymph nodes, adjacent tissues. TCRdb analysed the multiplex PCR reads with MiXCR anew, one entry per CDR3 protein. The table has approximately 150,000 distinct CDR3 sequences, about 34% seen once. Study results and limitations: Tumors had less TCR diversity than lymph nodes, more than nontumor tissue. Data only fit, rather than demonstrated, lymph node origin of most tumor T cells. Luminal-like breast cancer showed significantly higher tumor–nontumor repertoire similarity than basal-like. Most tumor T cells seemingly derive from lymph node, then expand in tumor.

Samples came from axillary lymph nodes draining the breast cancer. Source material: axillary lymph node tissue. The receptor's source is a female donor with breast cancer. Some clones in this sample may be carry-over from other donors' samples.

CDR3 in DNA: TGTGCCTGGAGGTTCCGGGAGAGTGGAAACACCATATATTTT. The encoded protein is CAWRFRESGNTIYF. The V and J genes are TRBV30 and TRBJ1-3; D gene unclear. Looked up from germline, CDR1 is GTSNPN and CDR2 is SVGIG (reference sequence). V dropped 3 bases and J dropped 3 bases, with 12 bases sitting between them. This CDR3 comprises 14 residues. Full variable domain (outside the CDR3, taken from reference TRBV30 and TRBJ1-3): SQTIHQWPATLVQPVGSPLSLECTVEGTSNPNLYWYRQAAGRGLQLLFYSVGIGQISSEVPQNLSASRPQDRQFILSSKKLLLSDSGFYLCAWRFRESGNTIYFGEGSWLTVV.